This passage covers 12 T cell receptor beta chains from one sample sequenced in a study of blood T cell repertoires in COVID-19. Data came from immunoSEQ multiplex PCR; TCRdb stores just in-frame clones and leaves some out. This table has around 100,000 clones, around nine tenths appearing once. Sequencing was carried out using peripheral blood. These receptors were collected from a human donor in a cohort sampled during active COVID-19.

The genes are TRBV5-1 and TRBJ2-1, with D possibly matching TRBD2 (7 bases). Germline V gene lookup returns CDR1 SGHRS and CDR2 YFSETQ. The V end was cut by 5 bases, the J end by 6 bases, with 12 bases between. CDR3 length: 13 residues. The chain's CDR3 is CASRGGGRNEQFF. The CDR3 DNA is TGCGCCAGCAGAGGCGGGGGCCGCAATGAGCAGTTCTTC.

This chain uses TRBV5-1 with TRBJ2-2; 9 nucleotides line up with TRBD1. Per germline, CDR1 SGHRS and CDR2 YFSETQ. V shed 2 bases and J 1 base; nucleotides not matched to a gene: 6. The CDR3 loop spans 17 amino acids. CDR3 bases: TGCGCCAGCAGCTTCCCTACGGACAGGGGGAACACCGGGGAGCTGTTTTTT. It translates to CASSFPTDRGNTGELFF.

The CDR3, as DNA: TGTGCCACCTTTCCGGGGTCTAATGAAAAACTGTTTTTT. As protein: CATFPGSNEKLFF. This sequence joins TRBV6-5 and TRBJ1-4; D is ambiguous. Germline assignment: CDR1 MNHEY and CDR2 SVGAGI. The CDR3 has 13 amino acids. V lost 10 bases to trimming and J lost 3 bases, with 12 bases between them.

The chain is built from TRBV5-1 and TRBJ2-3, with TRBD2 identical over 12 bases. Germline lookup yields CDR1 SGHRS and CDR2 YFSETQ. The CDR3 loop spans 16 amino acids. With 4 bases clipped from V and 3 bases from J, the junction kept 6 bases outside the gene matches. The CDR3 spells CASSPRLAGVTDTQYF. The DNA for the CDR3 is TGCGCCAGCAGCCCCCGACTAGCGGGGGTGACAGATACGCAGTATTTT.

A few counts support this clone. The chain carries TRBV20-1 and TRBJ1-6; D is ambiguous. Germline V gene lookup returns CDR1 DFQATT and CDR2 SNEGSKA (reference sequence). CDR3 size: 15 residues. With 3 bases removed from V and 5 bases from J, the gap between germline ends came to 14 bases. The CDR3 DNA sequence: TGCAGTGCTAGTATAGAGGGAACCCATAATTCACCCCTCCACTTT. Protein product: CSASIEGTHNSPLHF.

This clone has a handful of counts. Written as DNA, the CDR3 is TGTGCCAGCAGCCCAGGGGGCCCTGACTACGAGCAGTACTTC. It translates to CASSPGGPDYEQYF. The chain is built from TRBV27 and TRBJ2-7, with 8 nucleotides matching TRBD1. The CDR3 has 14 residues. Germline CDR1 MNHEY, CDR2 SMNVEV (reference sequence). J gave up 3 bases and V 6 bases, and 7 bases lay outside the gene matches.

The CDR3 DNA sequence: TGCGCCAGCAGCTTGGGTCTAACAGGGTTGGATCTCTATGGCTACACCTTC. Amino acids: CASSLGLTGLDLYGYTF. This chain joins TRBV5-1 and TRBJ1-2, with D possibly being TRBD1 (6 bases). V gave up 0 bases and J gave up 4 bases, with 19 bases separating them. The CDR3 consists of 17 residues. CDR1 SGHRS and CDR2 YFSETQ come from the germline V gene.

This clone was detected a few times. Other nucleotide sequences from this sample produce the same CDR3. The chain uses TRBV6-1 and TRBJ1-5; a possible D gene is TRBD1 (5 bases). In germline, CDR1 is MNHNS, CDR2 SASEGT. The CDR3 sequence is 13 residues long. V was trimmed by 0 bases and J by 7 bases, leaving 7 bases between them. The CDR3 nucleotides are TGTGCCAGCAGTGAAGCTAACAGGCAGCCCCAGCATTTT. Translating gives CASSEANRQPQHF.

The rearrangement joins TRBV3-1 (or the pseudogene TRBV3-2) to TRBJ1-1; D unclear. The V gene lost 1 base and the J gene lost 1 base, with 16 bases spanning the gap. This CDR3 region has 17 residues. Germline assignment: CDR1 LGHDT and CDR2 YNNKEL (reference sequence). The CDR3 protein is CASSQGLASRGNTEAFF. CDR3 bases: TGTGCCAGCAGCCAAGGGTTGGCGTCTCGGGGGAACACTGAAGCTTTCTTT.

This clone was found once. V is TRBV18 and J is TRBJ1-2, with a possible D match to TRBD1 (6 bases). From germline, CDR1 is KGHSH and CDR2 LQKENI. Trimming took off 3 bases at V and 4 bases at J, with 18 bases between the two ends. This CDR3 contains 16 residues. Written as DNA, the CDR3 is TGTGCCAGCTCACCCCCTTCGACAGGAATGGCCTATGGCTACACCTTC. This translates into CASSPPSTGMAYGYTF.

This chain uses TRBV19 with TRBJ2-1; 8 bases map to TRBD1. Trimming at V came to 5 bases and at J to 2 bases, leaving 17 bases not matched to a gene. Germline CDR1 LNHDA, CDR2 SQIVND (reference sequence). The CDR3 runs 19 residues. The CDR3 loop reads CASSLGAHPGQATYNEQFF. CDR3 DNA sequence: TGTGCCAGTAGTCTTGGAGCCCACCCGGGACAGGCAACCTACAATGAGCAGTTCTTC.

This chain links TRBV3-1 (or the pseudogene TRBV3-2) with TRBJ1-5, with D possibly matching TRBD1 (5 bases). CDR1 LGHDT and CDR2 YNNKEL come from the germline V gene (reference sequence). The CDR3 extends over 15 amino acids. V was cut by 0 bases and J by 2 bases, with 8 bases left in between. CDR3 loop: CASSQDGGRNQPQHF. Here the CDR3 DNA reads TGTGCCAGCAGCCAAGACGGGGGTCGCAATCAGCCCCAGCATTTT.